This entry lists 11 T cell receptor beta chains sequenced from one sample in a study of shared clonotypes between healthy human individuals. TCRdb keeps only in-frame clones here, not all; method: immunoSEQ multiplex PCR. This repertoire shows about 1.5 million clones, 95% to 99% found once; its top ten account for approximately 0.45%. Sequencing was done on a sample of naive CD4+ T cells sorted from blood. The subset is: CD45RA+ positively selected. The receptor set was obtained from a young man in good health.

V usage is TRBV7-9 and J usage is TRBJ2-5; D gene ambiguous. Germline V gives CDR1 SEHNR, CDR2 FQNEAQ (reference sequence). The ends were cut back, 0 bases at V and 0 bases at J, with 14 bases in the middle. The CDR3 consists of 17 residues. The CDR3 DNA sequence: TGTGCCAGCAGCTTAGCTGCAGCGTTAGGGAACCAAGAGACCCAGTACTTC. Amino acid sequence: CASSLAAALGNQETQYF.

The chain is built from TRBV7-2 and TRBJ2-1; D unclear. V lost 3 bases, J lost 1 base, and 16 bases lay in between. Germline V gene sequence: CDR1 SGHTA, CDR2 FQGNSA. The CDR3 covers 17 residues. This chain's CDR3 is CASSLRVGPTSYNEQFF. The DNA of the CDR3 is TGTGCCAGCAGCTTGAGAGTGGGCCCAACTTCCTACAATGAGCAGTTCTTC.

The V gene is TRBV5-1, the J gene TRBJ2-1; 7 bases fit TRBD2. The ends lost 0 bases at V and 11 bases at J; junction bases unmatched: 11. The CDR3 extends over 15 amino acids. The germline gives CDR1 SGHRS, CDR2 YFSETQ. The CDR3 protein is CASSLAGTNAEKQFF. The CDR3 DNA is TGCGCCAGCAGCTTGGCCGGGACTAACGCGGAAAAGCAGTTCTTC.

V is TRBV7-3 and J is TRBJ2-2; D is unclear. The germline gives CDR1 SGHTA, CDR2 FQGTGA. V lost 5 bases to trimming and J lost 6 bases, with 7 bases between them. CDR3 length: 12 amino acids. The DNA of the CDR3 is TGTGCCAGCAGCCCGACCTCCGGGGAGCTGTTTTTT. Its translation is CASSPTSGELFF.

The gene calls are TRBV30 and TRBJ1-2, with D unclear. This CDR3 region has 13 residues. With 2 bases removed from V and 1 base from J, the gap between germline ends came to 8 bases. CDR1 and CDR2 (germline): GTSNPN, SVGIG (reference sequence). This chain's CDR3 is CAWSMDRNYGYTF. The CDR3 coding sequence is TGTGCCTGGAGTATGGATCGTAACTATGGCTACACCTTC.

J is TRBJ2-7 and V is TRBV10-3; perhaps D is TRBD1 or TRBD2 (5 bases each). The germline CDR1 and CDR2 sequences are ENHRY and SYGVKD. Trimming cost V 4 bases and J 1 base, with 8 bases left between them. CDR3 length equals 13 residues. The CDR3 coding sequence is TGTGCCATCAGTGGGGACGTATCCTACGAGCAGTACTTC. Protein: CAISGDVSYEQYF.

The genes are TRBV6-5 and TRBJ1-4; D gene ambiguous. Deletions cut 2 bases from V and 2 bases from J, with 9 bases between. This CDR3 is built from 15 residues. Looked up from germline, CDR1 is MNHEY and CDR2 is SVGAGI. Here the CDR3 DNA reads TGTGCCAGCAGTTACGTGGGAGCCACTAATGAAAAACTGTTTTTT. Translating it yields CASSYVGATNEKLFF.

As concerns this clone: This same CDR3 is encoded by further DNA sequences in the sample. This rearrangement joins TRBV18 to TRBJ2-3; D not resolved. Per the germline V gene, CDR1 is KGHSH and CDR2 is LQKENI. Trimming removed 2 bases from V and 1 base from J, with 7 bases in between. The CDR3 consists of 14 residues. CDR3 nucleotides: TGTGCCAGCTCACCAAAACGGGGCACAGATACGCAGTATTTT. Residues: CASSPKRGTDTQYF.

The V call is TRBV5-6, the J call TRBJ2-1; 7 bases map to TRBD2. Germline trimming cut 1 base from V and 7 bases from J; bases unmatched to any gene: 8. The CDR3 has 15 amino acids. Per the germline V gene, CDR1 is SGHDT and CDR2 is YYEEEE. This CDR3 reads CASSLLGEGSNEQFF. The DNA for the CDR3 is TGTGCCAGCAGCTTGTTGGGGGAGGGCTCGAATGAGCAGTTCTTC.

This rearrangement joins TRBV7-2 to TRBJ2-2; possibly TRBD1 for D (6 bases). CDR1 SGHTA and CDR2 FQGNSA come from the germline V gene. The CDR3 is made up of 17 amino acids. Trimming left V 1 base short and J 0 bases short, with 12 bases between. The CDR3 sequence is CASSLGARGANTGELFF. CDR3 coding DNA: TGTGCCAGCAGCTTAGGAGCCAGGGGCGCGAACACCGGGGAGCTGTTTTTT.

The chain has TRBV6-1 and TRBJ2-1, with TRBD1 as a possible D gene (6 bases). The CDR3 totals 13 residues. CDR1 is MNHNS, CDR2 SASEGT, per germline. Trimming took 8 bases from V and 9 from J, leaving 17 bases between them. CDR3 nucleotides: TGTGCCAGCCGGAAGACAGGCCCTATTGAGCAGTTCTTC. Protein: CASRKTGPIEQFF.